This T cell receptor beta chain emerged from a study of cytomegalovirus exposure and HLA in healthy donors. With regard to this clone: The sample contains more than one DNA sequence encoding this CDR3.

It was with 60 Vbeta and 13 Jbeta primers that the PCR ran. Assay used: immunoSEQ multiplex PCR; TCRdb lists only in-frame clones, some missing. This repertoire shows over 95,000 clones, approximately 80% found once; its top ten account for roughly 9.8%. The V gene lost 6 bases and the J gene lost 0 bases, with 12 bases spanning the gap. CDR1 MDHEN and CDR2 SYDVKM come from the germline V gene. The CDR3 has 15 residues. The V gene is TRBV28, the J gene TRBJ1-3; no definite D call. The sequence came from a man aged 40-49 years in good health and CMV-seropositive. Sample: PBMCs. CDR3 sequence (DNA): TGTGCCAGCAGCTTTCTCGACACCTCTGGAAACACCATATATTTT. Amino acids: CASSFLDTSGNTIYF.